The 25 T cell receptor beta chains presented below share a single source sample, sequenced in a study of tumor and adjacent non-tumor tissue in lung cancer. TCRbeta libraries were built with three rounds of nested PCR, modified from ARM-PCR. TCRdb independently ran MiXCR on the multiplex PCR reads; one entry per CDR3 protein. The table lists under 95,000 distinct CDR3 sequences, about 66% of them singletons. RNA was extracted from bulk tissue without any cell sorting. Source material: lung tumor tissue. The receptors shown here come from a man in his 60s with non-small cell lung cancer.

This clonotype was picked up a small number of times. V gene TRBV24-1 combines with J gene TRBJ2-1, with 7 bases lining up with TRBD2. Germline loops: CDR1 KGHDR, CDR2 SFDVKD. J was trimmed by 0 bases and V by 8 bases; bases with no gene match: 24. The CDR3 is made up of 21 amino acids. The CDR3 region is CATKVSLAGVSPGNSYNEQFF. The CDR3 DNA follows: TGTGCCACCAAGGTGTCGTTGGCGGGAGTTTCCCCGGGGAACTCCTACAATGAGCAGTTCTTC.

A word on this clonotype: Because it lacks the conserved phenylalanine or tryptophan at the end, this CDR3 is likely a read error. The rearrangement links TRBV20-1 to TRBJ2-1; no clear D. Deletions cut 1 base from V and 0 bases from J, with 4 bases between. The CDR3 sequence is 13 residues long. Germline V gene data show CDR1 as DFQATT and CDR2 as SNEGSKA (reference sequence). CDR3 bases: TGCAGTGCTAGAGGTCCCTCCTACAATGAGCAGTTCTTA. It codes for CSARGPSYNEQFL.

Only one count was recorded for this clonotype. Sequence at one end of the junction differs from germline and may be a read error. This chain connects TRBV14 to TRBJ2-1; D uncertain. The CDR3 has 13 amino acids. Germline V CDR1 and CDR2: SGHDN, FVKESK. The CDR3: CASSSNLNNEQSF. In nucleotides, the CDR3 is TGCGCCAGCAGCTCCAACCTAAACAATGAGCAGTCCTTC.

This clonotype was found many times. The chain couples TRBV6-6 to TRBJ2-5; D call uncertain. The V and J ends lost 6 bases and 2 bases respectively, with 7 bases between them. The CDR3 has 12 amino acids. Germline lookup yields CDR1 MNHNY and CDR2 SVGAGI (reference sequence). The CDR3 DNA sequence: TGTGCCAGCAGCCAACAACAAGAGACCCAGTACTTC. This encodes CASSQQQETQYF.

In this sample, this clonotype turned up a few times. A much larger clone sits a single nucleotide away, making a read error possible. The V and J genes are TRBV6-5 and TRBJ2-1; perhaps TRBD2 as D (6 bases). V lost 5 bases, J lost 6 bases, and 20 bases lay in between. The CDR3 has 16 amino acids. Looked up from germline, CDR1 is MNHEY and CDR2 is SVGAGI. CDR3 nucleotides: TGTGCCAGCAGTAACCCCGTGACTAGTCGTTTCAATGAGCAGTTCTTC. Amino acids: CASSNPVTSRFNEQFF.

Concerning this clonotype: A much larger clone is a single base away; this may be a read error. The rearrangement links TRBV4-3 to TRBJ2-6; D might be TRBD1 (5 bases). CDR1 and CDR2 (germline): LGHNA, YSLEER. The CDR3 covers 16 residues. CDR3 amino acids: CAGSQDPSSGANALTF. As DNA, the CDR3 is TGCGCCGGCAGCCAAGATCCGTCCTCTGGGGCCAACGCCCTGACTTTC.

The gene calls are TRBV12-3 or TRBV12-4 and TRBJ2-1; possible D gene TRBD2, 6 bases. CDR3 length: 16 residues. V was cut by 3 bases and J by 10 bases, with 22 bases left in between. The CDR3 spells CASSLRTSRRAGEQFF. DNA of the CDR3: TGTGCCAGCAGTTTGAGGACAAGCAGGAGGGCCGGGGAGCAGTTCTTC.

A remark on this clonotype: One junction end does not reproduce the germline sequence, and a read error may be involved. CDR3 sequence reads: CSVATEPYEHYF. The CDR3 nucleotides read TGCAGCGTTGCTACGGAGCCCTATGAGCACTACTTC. The chain links TRBV29-1 to TRBJ2-7; D is ambiguous. The CDR3 runs 12 residues. CDR1 and CDR2 (germline): SQVTM, ANQGSEA.

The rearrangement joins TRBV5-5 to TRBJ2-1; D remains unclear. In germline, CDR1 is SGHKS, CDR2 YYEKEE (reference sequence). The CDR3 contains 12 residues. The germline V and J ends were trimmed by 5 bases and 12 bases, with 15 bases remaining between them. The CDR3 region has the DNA TGTGCCAGCAGTTTAACTGCCGTCGGGCAGTTCTTC. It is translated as CASSLTAVGQFF.

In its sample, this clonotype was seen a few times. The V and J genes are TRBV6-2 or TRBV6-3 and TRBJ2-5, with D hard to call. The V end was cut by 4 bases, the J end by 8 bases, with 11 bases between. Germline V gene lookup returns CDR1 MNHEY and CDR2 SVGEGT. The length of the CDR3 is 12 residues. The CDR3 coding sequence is TGTGCCAGCAGTTCCGGCCGACGCACCCAGTACTTC. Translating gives CASSSGRRTQYF.

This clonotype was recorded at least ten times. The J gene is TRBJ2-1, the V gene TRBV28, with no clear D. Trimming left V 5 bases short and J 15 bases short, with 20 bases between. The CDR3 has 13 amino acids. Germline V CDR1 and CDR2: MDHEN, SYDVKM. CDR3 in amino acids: CASSLPNSRDWFF. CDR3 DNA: TGTGCCAGCAGTCTTCCCAACTCTAGGGATTGGTTCTTC.

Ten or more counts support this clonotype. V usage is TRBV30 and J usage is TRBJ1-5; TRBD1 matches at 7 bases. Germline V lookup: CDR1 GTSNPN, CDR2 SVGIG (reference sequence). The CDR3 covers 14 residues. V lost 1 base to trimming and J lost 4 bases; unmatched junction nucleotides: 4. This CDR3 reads CAWSEGDRNQPQHF. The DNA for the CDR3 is TGTGCCTGGAGTGAAGGGGACAGAAATCAGCCCCAGCATTTT.

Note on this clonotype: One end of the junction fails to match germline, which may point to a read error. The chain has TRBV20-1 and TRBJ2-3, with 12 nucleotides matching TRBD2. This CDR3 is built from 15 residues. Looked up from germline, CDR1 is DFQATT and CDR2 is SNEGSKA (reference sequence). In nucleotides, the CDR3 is TGCAGTGCTAGCCCGACTAGCGGGAGAACAGGTACGCAGTATTTT. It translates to CSASPTSGRTGTQYF.

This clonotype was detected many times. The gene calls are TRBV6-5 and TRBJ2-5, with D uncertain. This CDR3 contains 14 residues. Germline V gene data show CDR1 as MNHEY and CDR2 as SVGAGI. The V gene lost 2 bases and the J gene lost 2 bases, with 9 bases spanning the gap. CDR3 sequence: CASSYRLGQETQYF. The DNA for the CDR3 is TGTGCCAGCAGTTACCGTTTGGGGCAAGAGACCCAGTACTTC.

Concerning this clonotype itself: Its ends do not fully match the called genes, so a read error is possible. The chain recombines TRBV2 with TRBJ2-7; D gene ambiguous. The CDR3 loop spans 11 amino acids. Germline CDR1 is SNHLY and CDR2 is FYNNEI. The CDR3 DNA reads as TGTGTCAGCAGGTCCATCCGAGAGGAGTACTTC. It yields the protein CVSRSIREEYF. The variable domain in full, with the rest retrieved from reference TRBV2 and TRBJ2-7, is EPEVTQTPSHQVTQMGQEVILRCVPISNHLYFYWYRQILGQKVEFLVSFYNNEISEKSEIFDDQFSVERPDGSNFTLKIRSTKLEDSAMYFCVSRSIREEYFGPGTRLTVT.

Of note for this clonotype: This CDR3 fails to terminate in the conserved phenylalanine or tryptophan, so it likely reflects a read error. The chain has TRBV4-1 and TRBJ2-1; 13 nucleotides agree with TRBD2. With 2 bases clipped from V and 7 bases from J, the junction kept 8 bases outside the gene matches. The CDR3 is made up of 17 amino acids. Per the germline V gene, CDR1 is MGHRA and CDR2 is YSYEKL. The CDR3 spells CASSQLRTSGSGNEQFL. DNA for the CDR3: TGCGCCAGCAGCCAACTTAGGACTAGCGGGAGCGGTAATGAGCAGTTCTTA.

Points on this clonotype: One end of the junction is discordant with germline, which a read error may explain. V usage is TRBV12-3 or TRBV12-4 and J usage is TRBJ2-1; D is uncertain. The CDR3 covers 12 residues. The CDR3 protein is CPSSFSINEQFF. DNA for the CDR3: TGCCCCAGCAGTTTCTCGATCAATGAGCAGTTTTTC.

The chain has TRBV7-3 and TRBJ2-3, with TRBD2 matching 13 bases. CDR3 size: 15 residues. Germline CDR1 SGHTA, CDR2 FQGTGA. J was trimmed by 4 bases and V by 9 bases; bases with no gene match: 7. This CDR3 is CASSRTSGSADTQYF. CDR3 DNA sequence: TGTGCCAGTAGCCGGACTAGCGGGAGCGCAGATACGCAGTATTTT.

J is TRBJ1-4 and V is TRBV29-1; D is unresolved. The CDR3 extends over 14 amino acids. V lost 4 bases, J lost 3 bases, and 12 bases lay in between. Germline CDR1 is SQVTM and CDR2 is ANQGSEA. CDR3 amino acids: CSVADRRANEKLFF. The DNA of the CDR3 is TGCAGCGTTGCTGACCGGCGGGCTAATGAAAAACTGTTTTTT.

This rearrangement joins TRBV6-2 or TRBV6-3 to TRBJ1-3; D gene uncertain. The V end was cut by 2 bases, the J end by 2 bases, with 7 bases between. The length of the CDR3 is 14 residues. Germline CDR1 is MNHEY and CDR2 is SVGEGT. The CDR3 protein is CASSYEGTGNTIYF. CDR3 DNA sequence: TGTGCCAGCAGTTACGAGGGTACTGGAAACACCATATATTTT.

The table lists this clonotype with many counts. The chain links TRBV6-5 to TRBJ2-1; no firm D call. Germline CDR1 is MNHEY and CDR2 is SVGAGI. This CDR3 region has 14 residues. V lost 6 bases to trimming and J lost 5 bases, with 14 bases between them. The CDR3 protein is CASSDRRPDNEQFF. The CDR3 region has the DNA TGTGCCAGCAGCGACCGGCGGCCAGACAATGAGCAGTTCTTC.

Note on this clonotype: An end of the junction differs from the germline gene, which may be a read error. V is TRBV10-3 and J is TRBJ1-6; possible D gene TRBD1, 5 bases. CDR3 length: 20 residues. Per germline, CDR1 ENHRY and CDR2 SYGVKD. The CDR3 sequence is CAISESDGQYRSSYNSPFHF. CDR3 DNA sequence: TGTGCCATCAGTGAGTCCGATGGGCAGTACAGGAGCTCCTATAATTCACCCTTCCACTTT.

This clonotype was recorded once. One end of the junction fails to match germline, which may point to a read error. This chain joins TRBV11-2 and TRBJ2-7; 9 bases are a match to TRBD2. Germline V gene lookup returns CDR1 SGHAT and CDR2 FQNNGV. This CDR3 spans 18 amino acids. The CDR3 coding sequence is TGTGTCAGCACCCGGACTAGCGTGAAGGCCAAAAGCTCCTACGAGCAGTACTTC. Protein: CVSTRTSVKAKSSYEQYF.

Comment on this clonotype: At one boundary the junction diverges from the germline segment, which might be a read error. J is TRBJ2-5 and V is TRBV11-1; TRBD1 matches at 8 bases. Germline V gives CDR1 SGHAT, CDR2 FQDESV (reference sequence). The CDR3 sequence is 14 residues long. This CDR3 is CANGSGQGQATQYF. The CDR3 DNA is TGTGCCAACGGCTCCGGACAGGGCCAAGCGACCCAGTACTTC.

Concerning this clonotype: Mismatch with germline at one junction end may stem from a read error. The CDR3: CSVELWTAWVMGQHF. In DNA, the CDR3 is TGCAGCGTTGAATTATGGACAGCCTGGGTGATGGGCCAGCACTTC. The V and J genes are TRBV29-1 and TRBJ2-5; D is perhaps TRBD1 (6 bases). In germline, CDR1 is SQVTM, CDR2 ANQGSEA. The CDR3 is 15 residues long. The whole variable domain, remainder taken from reference TRBV29-1 and TRBJ2-5, is SAVISQKPSRDICQRGTSLTIQCQVDSQVTMMFWYRQQPGQSLTLIATANQGSEATYESGFVIDKFPISRPNLTFSTLTVSNMSPEDSSIYLCSVELWTAWVMGQHFGPGTRLLVL.